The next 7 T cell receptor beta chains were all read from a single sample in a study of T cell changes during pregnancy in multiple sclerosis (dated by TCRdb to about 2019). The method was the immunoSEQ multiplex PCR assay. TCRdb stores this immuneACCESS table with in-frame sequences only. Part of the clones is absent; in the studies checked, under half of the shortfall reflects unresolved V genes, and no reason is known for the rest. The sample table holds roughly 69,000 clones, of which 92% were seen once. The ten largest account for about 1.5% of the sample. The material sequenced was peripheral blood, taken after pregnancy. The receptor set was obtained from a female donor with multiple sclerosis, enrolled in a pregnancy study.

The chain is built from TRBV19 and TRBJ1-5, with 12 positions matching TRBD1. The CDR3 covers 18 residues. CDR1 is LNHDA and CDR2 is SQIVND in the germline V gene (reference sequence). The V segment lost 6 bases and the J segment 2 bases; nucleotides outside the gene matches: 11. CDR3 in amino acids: CASSDPGQGAGGNQPQHF. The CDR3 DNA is TGTGCCAGTAGCGATCCGGGACAGGGGGCGGGCGGCAATCAGCCCCAGCATTTT.

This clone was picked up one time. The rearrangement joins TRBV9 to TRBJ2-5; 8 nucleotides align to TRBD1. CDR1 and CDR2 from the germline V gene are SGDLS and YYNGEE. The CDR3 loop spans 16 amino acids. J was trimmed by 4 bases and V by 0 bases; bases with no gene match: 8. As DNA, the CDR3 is TGTGCCAGCAGCGTAGCAGCAGGGGGCAAAGGAGAGACCCAGTACTTC. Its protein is CASSVAAGGKGETQYF.

CDR3 in DNA: TGTGCCAGCAGCTCTCGATTACAGGCACTGAACACTGAAGCTTTCTTT. Translated: CASSSRLQALNTEAFF. This chain joins TRBV5-5 and TRBJ1-1; possible D gene TRBD1, 5 bases. CDR3 length: 16 residues. Looked up from germline, CDR1 is SGHKS and CDR2 is YYEKEE (reference sequence). V was pared by 3 bases and J by 0 bases, with 15 bases between.

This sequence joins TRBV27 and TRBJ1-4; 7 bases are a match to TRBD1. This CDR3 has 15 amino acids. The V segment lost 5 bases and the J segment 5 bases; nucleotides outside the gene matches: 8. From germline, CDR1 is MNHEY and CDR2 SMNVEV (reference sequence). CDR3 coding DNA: TGTGCCAGCAGTGACCGGGACAGAGGCAATGAAAAACTGTTTTTT. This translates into CASSDRDRGNEKLFF.

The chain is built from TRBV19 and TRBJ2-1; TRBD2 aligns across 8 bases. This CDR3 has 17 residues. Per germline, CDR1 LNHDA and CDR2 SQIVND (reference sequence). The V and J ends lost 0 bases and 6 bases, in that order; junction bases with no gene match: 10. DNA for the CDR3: TGTGCCAGTAGTATAGATACCCGGGAGGGGTGGTTCAATGAGCAGTTCTTC. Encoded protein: CASSIDTREGWFNEQFF.

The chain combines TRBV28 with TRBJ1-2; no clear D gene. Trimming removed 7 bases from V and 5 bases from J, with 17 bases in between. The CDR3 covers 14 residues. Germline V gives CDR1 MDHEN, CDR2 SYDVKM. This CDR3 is CASTPSLEGYGYTF. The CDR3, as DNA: TGTGCCAGCACTCCGAGTTTAGAGGGATATGGCTACACCTTC.

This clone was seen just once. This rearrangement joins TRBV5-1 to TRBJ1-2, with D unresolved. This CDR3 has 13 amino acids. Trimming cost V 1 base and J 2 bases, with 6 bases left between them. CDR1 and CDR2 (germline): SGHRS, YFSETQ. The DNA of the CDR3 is TGCGCCAGCAGCTTGAATCAGAACTATGGCTACACCTTC. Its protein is CASSLNQNYGYTF.